This entry is about one T cell receptor (beta chain). No antigen is known for it. The assay was immunoSEQ multiplex PCR, and TCRdb's table has in-frame clones only and misses some. The sample carries 150,000 to 200,000 clones, roughly nine tenths recorded once. This sample was taken from a study of T cell responses to AZD1222 COVID-19 vaccine. Study background: Second-dose intervals near 4 or 12 weeks were combined. Study observations and caveats: Dominant at 160-218 and 743-854, vaccine-associated CD4 TCRs also spanned spike. Clonal diversity was possibly underestimated; the donors were predominantly white British and more often female. Scientists sampled the repertoires only once the peak T cell response had passed.

The ends were cut back, 5 bases at V and 1 base at J, with 12 bases in the middle. CDR3 length equals 15 residues. Germline CDR1 reads SGHVS; CDR2 reads FQNEAQ. V gene TRBV7-8 combines with J gene TRBJ2-1, with D hard to call. Specimen: peripheral blood, collected on day 0 of AZD1222 vaccination. This clonotype was sampled from an adult in good health. The DNA of the CDR3 is TGTGCCAGCAGCCCCGAACTACCATCCTACAATGAGCAGTTCTTC. It encodes CASSPELPSYNEQFF. The entire variable domain, with the rest obtained from reference TRBV7-8 and TRBJ2-1, is as follows: GAGVSQSPRYKVAKRGQDVALRCDPISGHVSLFWYQQALGQGPEFLTYFQNEAQLDKSGLPSDRFFAERPEGSVSTLKIQRTQQEDSAVYLCASSPELPSYNEQFFGPGTRLTVL.